This T cell receptor beta chain was found in a study of blood T cell repertoires in COVID-19. Study-level background: There were acute and convalescent COVID-19 samples, and they came from the United States, Italy and Spain. Nucleic acid was either cDNA or gDNA, and it came from T cells, B-cell-depleted T cells, or PBMCs.

Those enrolled, adults aged 18 to 89 years, came from about two dozen US areas. Study processing details: Quantification of nucleated cells was approximated via reference gene primer amplification. The protocol was immunoSEQ multiplex PCR, while the TCRdb copy is restricted to in-frame clones and leaves out a portion. That table supplies the V and J calls and clone size; D and trimming were determined from the DNA. The sample lists 300,000 to 400,000 clones, 80% to 90% occurring once. The CDR3 sequence is 14 residues long. Trimming left V 4 bases short and J 5 bases short, with 9 bases between. Germline V gene sequence: CDR1 LNHDA, CDR2 SQIVND (reference sequence).

The V call is TRBV19, the J call TRBJ1-6; maybe TRBD1 (6 bases). The material sequenced was PBMCs or T cells enriched from blood (not recorded which). The TCR originated in a woman aged 40-49 years with acute COVID-19. The DNA of the CDR3 is TGTGCCAGTAGTACAGGGGCTGATAATTCACCCCTCCACTTT. Encoded protein: CASSTGADNSPLHF.